This paragraph covers one T cell receptor beta chain sequence. Its cognate antigen is unknown. A multiplex PCR was run with 60 Vbeta primers and 13 Jbeta primers. The assay was immunoSEQ multiplex PCR, and TCRdb's table has in-frame clones only and misses some. The record lists over 100,000 clones, of which the ten most abundant hold under 2%. The data are from a study of cytomegalovirus exposure and HLA in healthy donors. Study-level results: Investigators reported around 150 TCR beta chains as tied to cytomegalovirus. Donor immune exposure was known only as CMV serostatus.

The CDR3 has 13 residues. V was trimmed by 6 bases and J by 10 bases, leaving 18 bases between them. Germline V CDR1 and CDR2: LNHDA, SQIVND (reference sequence). Sequences were obtained from PBMCs. This receptor was taken from a woman aged 40 to 50 in good health and CMV-seropositive. V usage is TRBV19 and J usage is TRBJ1-1; D uncertain. As DNA, the CDR3 is TGTGCCAGTAGCGCCGGGTCGGAACGAGGAGCTTTCTTT. Its protein is CASSAGSERGAFF.